The 18 T cell receptor beta chains below all came from one sample that was sequenced in a study of breast tumors, draining lymph nodes, adjacent tissues. TCRdb used MiXCR to reprocess the multiplex PCR reads, holding one entry per CDR3 protein. The table lists about 230,000 distinct CDR3 sequences, about a third of them singletons. Breast cancer patients provided tissue from their axillary draining lymph nodes. The sample was axillary lymph node tissue. These receptors all stem from a female donor with breast cancer. Some clones in this sample may be carry-over from other donors' samples.

This clonotype was detected many times. This sequence joins TRBV2 and TRBJ2-1, with D uncertain. CDR3 length equals 14 residues. The V end was cut by 3 bases, the J end by 9 bases, with 15 bases between. The germline CDR1 and CDR2 sequences are SNHLY and FYNNEI. The CDR3 region is CASSEALGLGEQFF. For the CDR3, the DNA is TGTGCCAGCAGTGAGGCCCTCGGGTTGGGTGAGCAGTTCTTC. The full variable domain, with the rest looked up from reference TRBV2 and TRBJ2-1, is EPEVTQTPSHQVTQMGQEVILRCVPISNHLYFYWYRQILGQKVEFLVSFYNNEISEKSEIFDDQFSVERPDGSNFTLKIRSTKLEDSAMYFCASSEALGLGEQFFGPGTRLTVL.

In its sample, this clonotype was seen once. The missing conserved phenylalanine or tryptophan at the end of this CDR3 makes a read error likely. This rearrangement joins TRBV29-1 to TRBJ2-1, with 13 bases identical to TRBD2. Germline CDR1 reads SQVTM; CDR2 reads ANQGSEA. With V trimmed by 2 bases and J by 8 bases, 15 bases remained unmatched. This CDR3 region has 18 residues. The chain's CDR3 is CSVESPKRTSGSKDEQFL. Written as DNA, the CDR3 is TGCAGCGTTGAATCACCGAAACGGACTAGCGGGAGTAAGGATGAGCAGTTCCTC.

The chain has TRBV9 and TRBJ1-4, with D uncertain. This CDR3 region has 15 residues. Between the trimmed V and J ends, which lost 3 bases and 3 bases, there was a span of 12 bases. In germline, CDR1 is SGDLS, CDR2 YYNGEE. The CDR3 region is CASSEGSGSNEKLFF. The CDR3 DNA reads as TGTGCCAGCAGCGAGGGCTCCGGGTCTAATGAAAAACTGTTTTTT.

At least ten counts were recorded for this clonotype. The gene calls are TRBV19 and TRBJ2-7; D is undetermined. The CDR3 sequence is 14 residues long. V was pared by 5 bases and J by 1 base, with 12 bases between. The germline V gene encodes CDR1 LNHDA and CDR2 SQIVND (reference sequence). CDR3 amino acids: CASSPRTESYEQYF. CDR3 DNA sequence: TGTGCCAGTAGTCCCCGGACCGAATCCTACGAGCAGTACTTC.

This clonotype was observed at least ten times. The rearrangement links TRBV3-1 to TRBJ2-5; 10 positions match TRBD2. This CDR3 comprises 15 residues. CDR1 is LGHDT, CDR2 YNNKEL, per germline (reference sequence). The V gene end was trimmed by 4 bases and the J gene end by 5 bases; junction bases not matched to a gene: 7. The chain's CDR3 is CASSLRAGGLETQYF. The CDR3 nucleotides are TGTGCCAGCAGCCTTCGAGCGGGAGGGCTGGAGACCCAGTACTTC.

This clonotype was counted at least ten times. This sequence joins TRBV5-8 and TRBJ2-7; TRBD1 aligns across 7 bases. The CDR3 totals 13 residues. Trimming took 4 bases from V and 3 from J; bases not matched to a gene: 4. Germline V gene sequence: CDR1 SGHTS, CDR2 YDEGEE. CDR3 in DNA: TGTGCCAGCAGCATGGGACAGAACTACGAGCAGTACTTC. It yields the protein CASSMGQNYEQYF.

This clonotype appeared a few times. Since a much larger clone is just one base distant, this may be a read error. The chain couples TRBV12-3 or TRBV12-4 to TRBJ2-7, with D tentatively TRBD1 or TRBD2 (5 bases each). V gave up 8 bases and J gave up 0 bases, with 11 bases separating them. The CDR3 totals 13 residues. Here the CDR3 reads CASGDAHSYEQYF. In DNA form, the CDR3 reads TGTGCCAGCGGGGACGCGCACTCCTACGAGCAGTACTTC.

A single count supports this clonotype. One junction end does not reproduce the germline sequence, and a read error may be involved. The J gene is TRBJ1-3, the V gene TRBV12-3 or TRBV12-4, with a possible D match to TRBD1 (5 bases). The length of the CDR3 is 17 residues. In nucleotides, the CDR3 is TGCGCCTGCAGTTGGGGCTTCAGTGGGACGTCTGGAAACACCATATATTTT. It encodes CACSWGFSGTSGNTIYF.

As regards this clonotype: One end of the junction does not line up with germline, which may come from a read error. The chain recombines TRBV6-5 with TRBJ1-4, with D perhaps TRBD1 (5 bases). The tail of the sequence fits TRBJ1-1 better, so the J call may be wrong. CDR1 is MNHEY, CDR2 SVGAGI, per germline. The CDR3 is 14 residues long. As DNA, the CDR3 is TGTGCCAGCAGTCACTCGCCGGGGCCCACTGAAGCTTTCTTT. It yields the protein CASSHSPGPTEAFF.

The sample holds many counts of this clonotype. The chain links TRBV20-1 to TRBJ2-7; D possibly corresponds to TRBD2 (6 bases). Trimming removed 4 bases from V and 4 bases from J, with 14 bases in between. The CDR3 loop spans 13 amino acids. Germline CDR1 and CDR2: DFQATT and SNEGSKA (reference sequence). CDR3 residues: CSAMYGRTYEQYF. The CDR3 bases are TGCAGTGCTATGTACGGGAGAACTTACGAGCAGTACTTC.

Many counts were recorded for this clonotype. At one end, the junction sequence differs from germline, possibly due to a read error. This chain links TRBV6-5 with TRBJ2-7, with 7 bases matching TRBD1. Germline V gene sequence: CDR1 MNHEY, CDR2 SVGAGI. CDR3 length: 15 residues. CDR3 sequence reads: CASSHSRDSNYEQYF. DNA for the CDR3: TGTGCCAGCAGTCACTCCCGGGACAGCAACTACGAGCAGTACTTC.

This clonotype showed up many times. The CDR3 sequence: CASSIEGETDTQYF. CDR3 sequence (DNA): TGTGCCAGTAGTATAGAGGGGGAGACAGATACGCAGTATTTT. The chain joins TRBV19 to TRBJ2-3, with D perhaps matching TRBD1 or TRBD2 (5 bases each). V dropped 0 bases and J dropped 3 bases, with 7 bases sitting between them. The CDR3 length is 14 residues. The germline gives CDR1 LNHDA, CDR2 SQIVND (reference sequence).

This clonotype was picked up many times. The chain couples TRBV5-6 to TRBJ2-7; weak D call: TRBD2 (6 bases). This CDR3 has 16 amino acids. V was clipped by 0 bases and J by 4 bases, with 17 bases between them. Germline V gene lookup returns CDR1 SGHDT and CDR2 YYEEEE. The CDR3 sequence is CASSLDPSGAKYEQYF. The CDR3 nucleotides are TGTGCCAGCAGCTTGGACCCTTCGGGAGCAAAGTACGAGCAGTACTTC.

V is TRBV28 and J is TRBJ1-1; D may be TRBD1 (6 bases). Between the trimmed V and J ends, which lost 6 bases and 6 bases, there was a span of 23 bases. The CDR3 spans 16 residues. Germline V gene sequence: CDR1 MDHEN, CDR2 SYDVKM. CDR3 nucleotide sequence: TGTGCCAGCAGACGGGACACGCTATACGAATCGGCTGAAGCTTTCTTT. Its translation is CASRRDTLYESAEAFF. The entire variable domain, with the rest obtained from reference TRBV28 and TRBJ1-1, is as follows: DVKVTQSSRYLVKRTGEKVFLECVQDMDHENMFWYRQDPGLGLRLIYFSYDVKMKEKGDIPEGYSVSREKKERFSLILESASTNQTSMYLCASRRDTLYESAEAFFGQGTRLTVV.

This clonotype was observed at least ten times. The chain is built from TRBV10-3 and TRBJ1-1; 10 nucleotides align to TRBD1. This CDR3 comprises 16 residues. The germline CDR1 and CDR2 sequences are ENHRY and SYGVKD. The V and J ends lost 3 bases and 1 base, in that order; junction bases with no gene match: 5. DNA of the CDR3: TGTGCCATCAGTGACCATAGGACAGGGGGGAACACTGAAGCTTTCTTT. Its translation is CAISDHRTGGNTEAFF.

Ten or more counts support this clonotype. V gene TRBV27 combines with J gene TRBJ2-3; 9 positions agree with TRBD2. The germline V gene encodes CDR1 MNHEY and CDR2 SMNVEV (reference sequence). This CDR3 is built from 15 residues. The junction had 6 bases not matched to a gene; V was cut back by 6 bases and J by 2 bases. The CDR3 DNA follows: TGTGCCAGCAGCCTACTAGCGGGCCCCACAGATACGCAGTATTTT. Residues: CASSLLAGPTDTQYF.

This clonotype appeared a few times. The CDR3 DNA sequence: TGTGCCAGCGGCCCGGACTCGTCCTATACGCAGTATTTT. Translating it yields CASGPDSSYTQYF. This rearrangement joins TRBV6-5 to TRBJ2-3; D possibly corresponds to TRBD2 (5 bases). Germline-derived CDR1 and CDR2 are MNHEY and SVGAGI. This CDR3 comprises 13 residues. Deletions cut 8 bases from V and 7 bases from J, with 16 bases between.

The rearrangement uses TRBV29-1 and TRBJ1-4; 7 nucleotides match TRBD1. The V gene's germline CDR1 is SQVTM and CDR2 ANQGSEA. J gave up 6 bases and V 3 bases, and 16 bases lay outside the gene matches. The CDR3 runs 17 residues. The CDR3 is CSVEVGQRGGFYEKLFF. CDR3 nucleotide sequence: TGCAGCGTTGAGGTGGGACAGCGGGGCGGCTTCTATGAAAAACTGTTTTTT.